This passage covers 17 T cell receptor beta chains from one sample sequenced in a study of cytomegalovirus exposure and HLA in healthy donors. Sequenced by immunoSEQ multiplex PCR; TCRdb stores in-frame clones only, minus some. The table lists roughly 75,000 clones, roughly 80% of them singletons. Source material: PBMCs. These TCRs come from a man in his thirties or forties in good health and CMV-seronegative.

The CDR3 nucleotides read TGCGCCAGCAGCCACCCAGGAAAATCCAATGAAAAACTGTTTTTT. This translates into CASSHPGKSNEKLFF. V is TRBV4-1 and J is TRBJ1-4; D not resolved. Germline V gene lookup returns CDR1 MGHRA and CDR2 YSYEKL. The V and J ends lost 3 bases and 5 bases respectively, with 13 bases between them. The CDR3 has 15 amino acids.

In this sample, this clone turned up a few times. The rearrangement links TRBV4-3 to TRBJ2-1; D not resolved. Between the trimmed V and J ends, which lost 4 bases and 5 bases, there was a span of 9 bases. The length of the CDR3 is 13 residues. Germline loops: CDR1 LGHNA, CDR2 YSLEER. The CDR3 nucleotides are TGCGCCAGCAGCCTAACAATGGACAATGAGCAGTTCTTC. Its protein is CASSLTMDNEQFF.

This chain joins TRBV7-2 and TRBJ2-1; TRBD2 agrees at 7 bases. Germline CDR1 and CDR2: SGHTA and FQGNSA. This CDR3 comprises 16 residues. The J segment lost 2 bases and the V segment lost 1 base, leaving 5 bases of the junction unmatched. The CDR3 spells CASSLDRDYPYNEQFF. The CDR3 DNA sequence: TGTGCCAGCAGCTTAGACCGGGACTACCCCTACAATGAGCAGTTCTTC.

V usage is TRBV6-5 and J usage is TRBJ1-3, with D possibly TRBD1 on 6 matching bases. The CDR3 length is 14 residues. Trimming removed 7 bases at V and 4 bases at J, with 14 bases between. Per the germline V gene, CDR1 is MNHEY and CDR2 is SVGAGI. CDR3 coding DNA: TGTGCCAGCAAGGCGATGACAGGCGGAAACACCATATATTTT. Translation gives CASKAMTGGNTIYF.

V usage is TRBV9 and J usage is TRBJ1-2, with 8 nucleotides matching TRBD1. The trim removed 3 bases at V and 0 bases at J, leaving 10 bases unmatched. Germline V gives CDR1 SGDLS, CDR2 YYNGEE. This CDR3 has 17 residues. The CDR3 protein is CASSANRDRRANYGYTF. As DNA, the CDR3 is TGTGCCAGCAGCGCAAACCGGGACAGGAGAGCTAACTATGGCTACACCTTC. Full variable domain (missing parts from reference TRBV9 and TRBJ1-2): DSGVTQTPKHLITATGQRVTLRCSPRSGDLSVYWYQQSLDQGLQFLIQYYNGEERAKGNILERFSAQQFPDLHSELNLSSLELGDSALYFCASSANRDRRANYGYTFGSGTRLTVV.

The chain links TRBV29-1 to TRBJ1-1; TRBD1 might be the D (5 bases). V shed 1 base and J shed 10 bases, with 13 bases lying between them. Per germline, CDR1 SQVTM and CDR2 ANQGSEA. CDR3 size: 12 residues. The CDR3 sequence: CSVEVIRVGAFF. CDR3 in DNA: TGCAGCGTTGAAGTGATCAGGGTGGGAGCTTTCTTT.

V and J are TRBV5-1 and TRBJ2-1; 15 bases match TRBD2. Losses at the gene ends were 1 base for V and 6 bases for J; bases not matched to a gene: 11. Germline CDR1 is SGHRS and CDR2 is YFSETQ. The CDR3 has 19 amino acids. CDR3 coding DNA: TGCGCCAGCAGCTTGTTGGGACTAGCGGGGGGCCCCGGTGTCAATGAGCAGTTCTTC. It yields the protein CASSLLGLAGGPGVNEQFF. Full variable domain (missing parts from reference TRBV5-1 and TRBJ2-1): KAGVTQTPRYLIKTRGQQVTLSCSPISGHRSVSWYQQTPGQGLQFLFEYFSETQRNKGNFPGRFSGRQFSNSRSEMNVSTLELGDSALYLCASSLLGLAGGPGVNEQFFGPGTRLTVL.

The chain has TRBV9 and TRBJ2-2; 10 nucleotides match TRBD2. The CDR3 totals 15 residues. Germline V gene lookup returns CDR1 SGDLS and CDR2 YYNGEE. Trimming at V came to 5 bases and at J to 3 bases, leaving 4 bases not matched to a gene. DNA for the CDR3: TGTGCCAGCAGGGCCGGGACTAGCGACACCGGGGAGCTGTTTTTT. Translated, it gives CASRAGTSDTGELFF.

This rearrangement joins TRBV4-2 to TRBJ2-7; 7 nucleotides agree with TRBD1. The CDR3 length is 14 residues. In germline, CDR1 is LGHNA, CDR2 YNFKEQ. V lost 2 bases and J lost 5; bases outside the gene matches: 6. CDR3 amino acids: CASSQRQGKDEQYF. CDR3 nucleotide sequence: TGTGCCAGCAGCCAACGACAGGGTAAGGACGAGCAGTACTTC.

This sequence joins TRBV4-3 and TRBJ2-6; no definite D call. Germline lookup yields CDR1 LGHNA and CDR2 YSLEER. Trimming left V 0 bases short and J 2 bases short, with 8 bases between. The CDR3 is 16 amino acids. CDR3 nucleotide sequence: TGCGCCAGCAGCCAAGATGAGAGAACTGGGGCCAACGTCCTGACTTTC. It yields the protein CASSQDERTGANVLTF.

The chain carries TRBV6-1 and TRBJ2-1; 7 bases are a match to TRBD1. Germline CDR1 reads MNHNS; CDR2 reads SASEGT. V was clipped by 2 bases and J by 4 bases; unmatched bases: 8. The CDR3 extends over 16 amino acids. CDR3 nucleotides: TGTGCCAGCAGTGAATTAAGGGGGCCTACTTACAATGAGCAGTTCTTC. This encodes CASSELRGPTYNEQFF.

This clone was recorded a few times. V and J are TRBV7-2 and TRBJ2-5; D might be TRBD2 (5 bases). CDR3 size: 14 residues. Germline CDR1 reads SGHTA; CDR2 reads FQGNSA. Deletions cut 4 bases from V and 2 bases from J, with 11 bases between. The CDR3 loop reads CASSSLGIQETQYF. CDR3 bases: TGTGCCAGCAGCTCACTAGGGATTCAAGAGACCCAGTACTTC. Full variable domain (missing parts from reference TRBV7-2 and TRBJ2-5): GAGVSQSPSNKVTEKGKDVELRCDPISGHTALYWYRQSLGQGLEFLIYFQGNSAPDKSGLPSDRFSAERTGGSVSTLTIQRTQQEDSAVYLCASSSLGIQETQYFGPGTRLLVL.

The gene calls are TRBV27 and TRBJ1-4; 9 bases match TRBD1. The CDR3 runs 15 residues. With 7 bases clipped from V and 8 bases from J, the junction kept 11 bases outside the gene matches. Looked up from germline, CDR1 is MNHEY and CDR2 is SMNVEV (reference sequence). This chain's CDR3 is CASKQGAGIWEKLFF. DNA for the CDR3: TGTGCCAGCAAACAGGGGGCCGGGATTTGGGAAAAACTGTTTTTT.

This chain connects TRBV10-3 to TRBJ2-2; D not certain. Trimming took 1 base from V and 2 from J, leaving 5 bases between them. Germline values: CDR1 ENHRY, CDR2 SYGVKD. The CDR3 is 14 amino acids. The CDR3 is CAISELSNTGELFF. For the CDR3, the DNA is TGTGCCATCAGTGAGTTGTCTAACACCGGGGAGCTGTTTTTT.

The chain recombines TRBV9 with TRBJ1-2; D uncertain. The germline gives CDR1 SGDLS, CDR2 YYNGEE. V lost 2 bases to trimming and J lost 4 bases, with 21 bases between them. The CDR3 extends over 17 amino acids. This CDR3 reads CASSVLSAGISPYGYTF. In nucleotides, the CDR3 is TGTGCCAGCAGCGTCCTCTCTGCGGGAATTTCCCCCTATGGCTACACCTTC.

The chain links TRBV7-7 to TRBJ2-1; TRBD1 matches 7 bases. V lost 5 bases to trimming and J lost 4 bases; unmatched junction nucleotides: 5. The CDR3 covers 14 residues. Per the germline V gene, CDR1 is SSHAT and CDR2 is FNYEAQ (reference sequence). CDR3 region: CASSPADRYNEQFF. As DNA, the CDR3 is TGTGCCAGCAGCCCCGCGGACAGGTACAATGAGCAGTTCTTC.

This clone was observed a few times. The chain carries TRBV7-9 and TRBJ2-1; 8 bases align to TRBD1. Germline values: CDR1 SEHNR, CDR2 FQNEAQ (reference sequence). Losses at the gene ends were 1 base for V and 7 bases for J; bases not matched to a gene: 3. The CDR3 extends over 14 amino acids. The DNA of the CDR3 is TGTGCCAGCAGCTTAGGACAGGGGACGAATGAGCAGTTCTTC. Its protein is CASSLGQGTNEQFF.